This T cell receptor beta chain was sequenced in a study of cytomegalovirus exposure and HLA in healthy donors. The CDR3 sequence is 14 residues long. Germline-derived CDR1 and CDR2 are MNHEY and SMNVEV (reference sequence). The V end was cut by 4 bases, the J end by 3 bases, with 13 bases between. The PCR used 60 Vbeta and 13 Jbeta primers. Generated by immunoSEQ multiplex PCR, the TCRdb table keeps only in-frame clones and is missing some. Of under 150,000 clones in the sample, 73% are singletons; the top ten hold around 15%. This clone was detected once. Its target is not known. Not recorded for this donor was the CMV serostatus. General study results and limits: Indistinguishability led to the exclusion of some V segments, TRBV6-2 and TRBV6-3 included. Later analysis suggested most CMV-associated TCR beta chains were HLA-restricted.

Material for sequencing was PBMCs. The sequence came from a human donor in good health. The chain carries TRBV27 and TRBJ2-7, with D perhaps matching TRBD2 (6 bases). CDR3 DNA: TGTGCCAGCAGTTACGGGGGAGGAGACTACGAGCAGTACTTC. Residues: CASSYGGGDYEQYF.